This note documents a single T cell receptor beta chain sequence. The clone's antigen remains unknown. Per-base quality was not reported, and no clone a single base away is much larger than it. Participants in the prospective study were aged roughly 18 to 100 years, lived in some 24 United States geographic areas, and enrolled through a virtual design. To assign participants to cohorts, the prospective study relied on clinical history that participants themselves reported in a screening survey and a study questionnaire. In the prospective study, mobile phlebotomists collected whole blood, serum and a nasopharyngeal or oropharyngeal swab from each participant. Additional blood draws and questionnaires over a 2-month period could optionally be provided by prospective study participants. Before DNA extraction, blood samples from the prospective study were shipped at room temperature or frozen. This entry is derived from a study of blood T cell repertoires in COVID-19 (TCRdb year 2020). Background for the entire study: Samples covering the acute and convalescent phases of COVID-19 were provided by collaborators in the United States, Italy and Spain. The material from the prospective study consisted of cDNA or gDNA derived from T cells, B-cell-depleted T cells, or PBMCs. Deeply sampled blood TCRbeta repertoires from subjects exposed to, actively infected with, or recovered from COVID-19 were included in the dataset. The repertoires were released in a freely available public database intended as a resource for research on the immune response to SARS-CoV-2. The samples were drawn from two sources: the first 160 participants of the ongoing ImmuneRACE study, and 950 to 1,500 subjects contributed by 6 global collaborators. Nearly every sample came with metadata listing a de-identified subject ID, COVID-19 status, age in years and sex. Where available, HLA class I and class II types were taken from metadata supplied by the sample provider and were not determined by assay-based typing.

TCRbeta CDR3 regions were amplified from genomic DNA using the immunoSEQ Assay, a bias-controlled multiplex PCR. Per the original workflow: Nucleated cell counts per sample were estimated from amplification of reference gene primers within the assay. Sequence reads were collapsed and filtered to measure the absolute abundance of every unique TCRbeta CDR3 rearrangement. For each sample, productive Simpson clonality was calculated as the square root of Simpson's diversity index over productive rearrangements. TCRdb stores this immuneACCESS table with in-frame sequences only. Part of the clones is absent; in the studies checked, under half of the shortfall reflects unresolved V genes, and no reason is known for the rest. V, J and clone size are those of that table, while D and trimming were read from the DNA. The sample table records some 190,000 clones; approximately 89% of these occur just once. The ten biggest clones cover 2% to 2.5% of the sample.

From the cysteine up to the phenylalanine, the CDR3 has a length of 16 residues. CDR3 DNA is the only sequence kept; it has 48 bases, read in frame from the first base. CDR1 and CDR2, looked up from the germline V gene, are MNHEY and SVGAGI. V is cut back by 0 bases and J by 1 base, with 4 bases in the junction unmatched. The research as a whole found: How much clinical and demographic metadata was included differed by source and by participant, and the metadata was provided uncurated.

Here the chain combines TRBV6-5 and TRBJ1-1; 8 central nucleotides agree with TRBD1. This receptor was obtained from a woman aged 35 to 49 with acute COVID-19. Sample: PBMCs or T cells enriched from blood (not recorded which). Here is the DNA: TGTGCCAGCAGTTACTCGACAGGGGTGGCGAACACTGAAGCTTTCTTT. This codes for CASSYSTGVANTEAFF.